This passage covers 20 T cell receptor beta chains from one sample sequenced in a study of Graves' ophthalmopathy and Graves' hyperthyroidism. Amplification targeted the TCR beta CDR3 regions, with RNA transcripts as the source material. RT-PCR in the first round used HTBI primers; a second-round multiplex PCR followed. MiXCR was run by TCRdb on the multiplex PCR reads, yielding one entry per CDR3 protein. The repertoire holds about 640,000 distinct CDR3 sequences, roughly 41% seen once, with 3% to 3.5% in the top ten. Sequencing was carried out using peripheral blood. These receptors were collected from an adult man with Graves' ophthalmopathy.

This clonotype was counted ten times or more. This sequence joins TRBV7-2 and TRBJ2-5, with TRBD2 identical over 8 bases. This CDR3 is built from 15 residues. J gave up 5 bases and V 1 base, and 6 bases lay outside the gene matches. The germline CDR1 and CDR2 sequences are SGHTA and FQGNSA. CDR3 sequence (DNA): TGTGCCAGCAGCTTAGGACTACCGGGGGGGGAGACCCAGTACTTC. Encoded protein: CASSLGLPGGETQYF.

In its sample, this clonotype was seen many times. V is TRBV29-1 and J is TRBJ2-7; 7 bases are shared with TRBD2. Looked up from germline, CDR1 is SQVTM and CDR2 is ANQGSEA. J lost 3 bases, V lost 3 bases, and 5 bases had no gene match. The CDR3 sequence is 13 residues long. CDR3 nucleotide sequence: TGCAGCGTTGATTCCGGGGGGAGCTACGAGCAGTACTTC. It yields the protein CSVDSGGSYEQYF.

A note on this clonotype: Here the CDR3 omits its conserved ending phenylalanine or tryptophan, so a read error is the likely source. The limits of the CDR3 on the DNA are not certain, so only TCRdb's listed CDR3 is given. This chain connects TRBV7-2 to TRBJ2-2; the tabulated D call, TRBD1, remains unverified against the DNA. From germline, CDR1 is SGHTA and CDR2 FQGNSA. Including both end residues, the CDR3 is 17 amino acids long. The CDR3 spells CASSKIRQAKGDRGAVV.

With regard to this clonotype: One base away lies a much larger clone, so this may be a sequencing read error. CDR3 in DNA: TGCGCCAGCAGCCAGGTGGTTAACGTGAAGACCCAGTACTTC. It is translated as CASSQVVNVKTQYF. The chain recombines TRBV4-1 with TRBJ2-5; no clear D gene. Germline CDR1 is MGHRA and CDR2 is YSYEKL. CDR3 length: 14 amino acids. Between the trimmed V and J ends, which lost 3 bases and 6 bases, there was a span of 14 bases.

This clonotype has a handful of counts. This sequence joins TRBV12-3 or TRBV12-4 and TRBJ2-2; TRBD2 agrees at 14 bases. The CDR3 loop spans 17 amino acids. The V and J ends lost 3 bases and 2 bases, in that order; junction bases with no gene match: 2. In nucleotides, the CDR3 is TGTGCCAGCAGTTTCGGGACTAGCGGGGGCAACACCGGGGAGCTGTTTTTT. The encoded protein is CASSFGTSGGNTGELFF.

With respect to this clonotype: A read error may be the cause here, since a much bigger clone is one base away. The V and J genes are TRBV2 and TRBJ2-7, with 8 bases identical to TRBD2. CDR3 size: 14 residues. Germline loops: CDR1 SNHLY, CDR2 FYNNEI. The CDR3: CASSRGPAGDPIPF. CDR3 DNA: TGTGCCAGCAGTAGAGGACCAGCGGGGGACCCGATACCTTTT.

The chain recombines TRBV12-3 or TRBV12-4 with TRBJ2-7; D remains ambiguous. The CDR3 is 15 residues long. The V and J ends lost 1 base and 5 bases respectively, with 15 bases between them. This chain's CDR3 is CASSLDTVPTDEQYF. The CDR3, as DNA: TGTGCCAGCAGTTTAGACACCGTCCCCACCGACGAGCAGTACTTC.

As regards this clonotype: It may be a read error: a sequence one base away is much more abundant. The genes are TRBV25-1 and TRBJ2-5; TRBD2 agrees at 11 bases. The CDR3 sequence is 14 residues long. V lost 6 bases and J lost 10; bases outside the gene matches: 10. The V gene's germline CDR1 is MGHDK and CDR2 SYGVNS. As DNA, the CDR3 is TGTGCCAGCAGCCCCCTAGCGGGAGGAGGGATCCAGTACTTC. This gives the protein CASSPLAGGGIQYF.

The chain uses TRBV5-1 and TRBJ1-4; 8 nucleotides match TRBD1. CDR3 size: 13 residues. With V trimmed by 3 bases and J by 8 bases, 3 bases remained unmatched. Germline lookup yields CDR1 SGHRS and CDR2 YFSETQ. The DNA for the CDR3 is TGCGCCAGCAGCTACCAGGGGGCCGAAAAACTGTTTTTT. This codes for CASSYQGAEKLFF.

V usage is TRBV11-2 and J usage is TRBJ2-2; possible D gene TRBD1, 5 bases. Germline V gives CDR1 SGHAT, CDR2 FQNNGV. The V end lost 5 bases, the J end lost 9 bases, and 13 bases lay between the germline ends. The CDR3 consists of 13 residues. CDR3 loop: CASSVDSGRELFF. CDR3 bases: TGTGCCAGCAGCGTCGACAGTGGGAGGGAGCTGTTTTTT.

This clonotype came up a few times. The chain couples TRBV4-1 to TRBJ2-7; D is perhaps TRBD1 or TRBD2 (5 bases each). The germline CDR1 and CDR2 sequences are MGHRA and YSYEKL. The ends were cut back, 2 bases at V and 4 bases at J, with 15 bases in the middle. This CDR3 has 15 amino acids. The CDR3 loop reads CASSQPGTELYEQYF. The CDR3 DNA sequence: TGCGCCAGCAGCCAACCCGGGACGGAACTTTACGAGCAGTACTTC.

This clonotype was seen only a few times. The rearrangement joins TRBV20-1 to TRBJ2-7; 15 bases match TRBD2. V shed 6 bases, J shed 6 bases, and the junction held 12 bases outside the gene matches. The CDR3 loop spans 16 amino acids. From germline, CDR1 is DFQATT and CDR2 SNEGSKA (reference sequence). CDR3 DNA sequence: TGCAGTGCCCCGGACTGGACTAGCGGGGGGGCGGTCGAGCAGTACTTC. This encodes CSAPDWTSGGAVEQYF.

A word on this clonotype: A read error is possible here, since a much larger clone lies one base away. The chain carries TRBV29-1 and TRBJ1-2, with TRBD1 matching 7 bases. Germline CDR1 is SQVTM and CDR2 is ANQGSEA. The CDR3 spans 14 residues. CDR3 nucleotide sequence: TGCAGTGTTTCGCTCGACAGGGATCCGGGTGGCTACACCTTC. Protein sequence: CSVSLDRDPGGYTF.

This clonotype was counted ten times or more. This sequence joins TRBV12-3 or TRBV12-4 and TRBJ1-6; TRBD1 matches at 7 bases. V trimming: 6 bases; J trimming: 9 bases; junction bases outside the gene matches: 11. The CDR3 has 15 amino acids. CDR3 in amino acids: CASRSTGTGSSPLHF. CDR3 in DNA: TGTGCCAGCAGATCGACAGGGACGGGATCTTCACCCCTCCACTTT.

The chain joins TRBV19 to TRBJ2-7, with 10 positions matching TRBD1. The J segment lost 6 bases and the V segment lost 8 bases, leaving 10 bases of the junction unmatched. This CDR3 comprises 14 residues. Germline values: CDR1 LNHDA, CDR2 SQIVND (reference sequence). CDR3 bases: TGTGCCAGTCAGGGGACAGGGGTGCTCGGCGAGCAGTACTTC. It encodes CASQGTGVLGEQYF.

V usage is TRBV7-2 and J usage is TRBJ2-2; 12 bases agree with TRBD1. Germline V lookup: CDR1 SGHTA, CDR2 FQGNSA. V gave up 5 bases and J gave up 0 bases; unmatched junction bases: 4. This CDR3 is 17 amino acids long. CDR3 loop: CASSMGQGAANTGELFF. Written as DNA, the CDR3 is TGTGCCAGCAGCATGGGACAGGGGGCCGCGAACACCGGGGAGCTGTTTTTT. Drawing the rest from reference TRBV7-2 and TRBJ2-2, the complete variable domain is GAGVSQSPSNKVTEKGKDVELRCDPISGHTALYWYRQSLGQGLEFLIYFQGNSAPDKSGLPSDRFSAERTGGSVSTLTIQRTQQEDSAVYLCASSMGQGAANTGELFFGEGSRLTVL.

This clonotype was counted many times. CDR3 protein: CASSSTGLQGYTF. CDR3 in DNA: TGTGCCAGTAGTTCCACAGGGTTGCAAGGCTACACCTTC. The chain joins TRBV19 to TRBJ1-2; TRBD1 is a possible D gene (6 bases). V gave up 5 bases and J gave up 8 bases, with 15 bases separating them. The CDR3 runs to 13 residues. Germline V CDR1 and CDR2: LNHDA, SQIVND (reference sequence).

This clonotype was picked up a small number of times. The CDR3 coding sequence is TGTGCCAGCAGCTTTTTCGCGGGGGGTGGTCAGCCCCAGCATTTT. Translation: CASSFFAGGGQPQHF. J is TRBJ1-5 and V is TRBV7-3, with a tentative D call TRBD1 (5 bases). The CDR3 has 15 residues. Trimming pared 3 bases from V and 6 bases from J, leaving 15 bases between. The germline V gene encodes CDR1 SGHTA and CDR2 FQGTGA.

This clonotype has at least ten counts. The V call is TRBV11-2, the J call TRBJ1-1; D is unclear. The germline gives CDR1 SGHAT, CDR2 FQNNGV. Trimming took 3 bases from V and 2 from J, leaving 10 bases between them. The CDR3 length is 14 residues. CDR3 sequence (DNA): TGTGCCAGCAGCTTTCAATCGGGAAACACTGAAGCTTTCTTT. Translation gives CASSFQSGNTEAFF.

A remark on this clonotype: A read error may account for a junction end that differs from germline. The V call is TRBV4-1, the J call TRBJ1-2, with TRBD1 as a possible D gene (6 bases). CDR3 length: 12 amino acids. Germline V lookup: CDR1 MGHRA, CDR2 YSYEKL. The CDR3 is CASGHKGDGYTF. The CDR3 region has the DNA TGCGCCAGCGGCCATAAGGGGGATGGCTACACCTTC.